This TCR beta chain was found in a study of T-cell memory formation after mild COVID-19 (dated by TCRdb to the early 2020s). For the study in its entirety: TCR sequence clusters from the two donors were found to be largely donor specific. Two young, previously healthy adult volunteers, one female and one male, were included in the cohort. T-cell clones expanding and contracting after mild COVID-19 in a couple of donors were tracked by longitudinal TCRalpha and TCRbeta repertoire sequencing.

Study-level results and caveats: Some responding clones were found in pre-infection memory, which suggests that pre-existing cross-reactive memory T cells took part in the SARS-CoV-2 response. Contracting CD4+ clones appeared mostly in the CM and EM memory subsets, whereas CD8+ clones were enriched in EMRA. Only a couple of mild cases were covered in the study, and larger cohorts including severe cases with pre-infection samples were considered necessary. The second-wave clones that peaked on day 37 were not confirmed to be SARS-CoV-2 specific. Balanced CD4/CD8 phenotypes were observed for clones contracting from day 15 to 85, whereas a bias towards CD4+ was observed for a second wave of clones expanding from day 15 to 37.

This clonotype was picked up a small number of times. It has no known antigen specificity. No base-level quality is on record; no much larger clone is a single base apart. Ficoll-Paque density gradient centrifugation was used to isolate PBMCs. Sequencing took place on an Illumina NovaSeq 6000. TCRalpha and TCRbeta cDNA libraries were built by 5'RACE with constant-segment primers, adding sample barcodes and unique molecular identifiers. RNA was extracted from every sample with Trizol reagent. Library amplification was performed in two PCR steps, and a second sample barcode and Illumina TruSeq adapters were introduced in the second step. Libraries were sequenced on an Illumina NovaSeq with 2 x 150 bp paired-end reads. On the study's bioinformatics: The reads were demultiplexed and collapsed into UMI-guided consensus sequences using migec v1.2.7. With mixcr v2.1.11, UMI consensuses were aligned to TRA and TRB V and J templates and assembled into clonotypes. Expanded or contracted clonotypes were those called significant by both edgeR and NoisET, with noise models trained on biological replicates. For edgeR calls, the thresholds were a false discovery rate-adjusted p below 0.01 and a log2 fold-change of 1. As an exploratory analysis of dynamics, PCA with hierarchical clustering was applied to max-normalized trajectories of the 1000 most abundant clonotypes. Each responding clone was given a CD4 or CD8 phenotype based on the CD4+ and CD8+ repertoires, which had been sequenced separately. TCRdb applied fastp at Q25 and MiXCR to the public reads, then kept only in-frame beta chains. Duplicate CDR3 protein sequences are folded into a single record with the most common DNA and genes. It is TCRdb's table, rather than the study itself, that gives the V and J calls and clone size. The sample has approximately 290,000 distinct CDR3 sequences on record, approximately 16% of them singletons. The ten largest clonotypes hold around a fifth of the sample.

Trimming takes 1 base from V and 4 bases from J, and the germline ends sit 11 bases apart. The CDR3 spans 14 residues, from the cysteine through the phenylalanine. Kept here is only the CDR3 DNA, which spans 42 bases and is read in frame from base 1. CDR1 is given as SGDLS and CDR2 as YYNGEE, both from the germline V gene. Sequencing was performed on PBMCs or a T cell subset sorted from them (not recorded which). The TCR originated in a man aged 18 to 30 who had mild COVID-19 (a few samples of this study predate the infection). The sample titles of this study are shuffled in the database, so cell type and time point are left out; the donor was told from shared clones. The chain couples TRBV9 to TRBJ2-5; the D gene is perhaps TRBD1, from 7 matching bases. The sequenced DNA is TGTGCCAGCAGCGTACAGGGGGGTCGAGAGACCCAGTACTTC. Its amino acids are CASSVQGGRETQYF.